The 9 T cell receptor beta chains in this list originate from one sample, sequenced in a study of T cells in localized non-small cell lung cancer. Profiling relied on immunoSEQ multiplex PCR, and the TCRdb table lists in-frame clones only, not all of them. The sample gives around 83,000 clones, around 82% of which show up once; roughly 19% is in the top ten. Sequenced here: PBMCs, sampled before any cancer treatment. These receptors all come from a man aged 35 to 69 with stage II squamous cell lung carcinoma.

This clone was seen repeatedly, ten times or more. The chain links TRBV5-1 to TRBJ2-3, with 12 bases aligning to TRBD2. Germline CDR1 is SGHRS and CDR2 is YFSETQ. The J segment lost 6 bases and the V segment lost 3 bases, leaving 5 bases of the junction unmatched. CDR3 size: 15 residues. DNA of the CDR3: TGCGCCAGCAGCTCCCTAGCGGGGGGGCTCGATACGCAGTATTTT. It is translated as CASSSLAGGLDTQYF.

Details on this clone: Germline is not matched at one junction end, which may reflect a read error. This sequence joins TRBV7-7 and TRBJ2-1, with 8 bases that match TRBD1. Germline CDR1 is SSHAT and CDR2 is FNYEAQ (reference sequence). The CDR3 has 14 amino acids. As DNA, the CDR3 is TGTGCTAGCAGCTTAGACAGGGGCGGGAATGAGCAGTTCTTC. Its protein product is CASSLDRGGNEQFF.

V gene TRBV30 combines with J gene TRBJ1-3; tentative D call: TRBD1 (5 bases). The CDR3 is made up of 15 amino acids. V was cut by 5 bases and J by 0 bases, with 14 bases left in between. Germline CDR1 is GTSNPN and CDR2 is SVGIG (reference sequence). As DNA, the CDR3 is TGTGCCTGGGGCGGGGCCAGCAACTCTGGAAACACCATATATTTT. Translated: CAWGGASNSGNTIYF.

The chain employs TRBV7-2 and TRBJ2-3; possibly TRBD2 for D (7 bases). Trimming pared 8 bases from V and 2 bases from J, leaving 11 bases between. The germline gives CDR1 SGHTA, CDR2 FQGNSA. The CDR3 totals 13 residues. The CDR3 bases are TGTGCCAGCTCCGGGGGGCTCACAGATACGCAGTATTTT. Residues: CASSGGLTDTQYF.

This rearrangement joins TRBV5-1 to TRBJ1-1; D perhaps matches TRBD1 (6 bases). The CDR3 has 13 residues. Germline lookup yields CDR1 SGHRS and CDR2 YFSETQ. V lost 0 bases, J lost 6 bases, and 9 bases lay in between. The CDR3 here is CASSLDRAPEAFF. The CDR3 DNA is TGCGCCAGCAGCTTGGACAGGGCCCCTGAAGCTTTCTTT.

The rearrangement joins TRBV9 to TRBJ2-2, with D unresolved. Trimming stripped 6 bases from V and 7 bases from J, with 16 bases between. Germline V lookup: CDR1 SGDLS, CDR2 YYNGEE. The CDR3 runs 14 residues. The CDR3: CASTPRATYGELFF. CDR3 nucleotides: TGTGCCAGCACCCCACGGGCCACTTACGGGGAGCTGTTTTTT.

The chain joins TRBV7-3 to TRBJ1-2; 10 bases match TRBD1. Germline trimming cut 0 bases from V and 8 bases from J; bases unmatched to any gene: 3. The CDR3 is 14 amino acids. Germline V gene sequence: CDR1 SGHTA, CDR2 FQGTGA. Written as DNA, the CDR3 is TGTGCCAGCAGCTTAACCGACAGGGGGCAGGGCTACACCTTC. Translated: CASSLTDRGQGYTF.

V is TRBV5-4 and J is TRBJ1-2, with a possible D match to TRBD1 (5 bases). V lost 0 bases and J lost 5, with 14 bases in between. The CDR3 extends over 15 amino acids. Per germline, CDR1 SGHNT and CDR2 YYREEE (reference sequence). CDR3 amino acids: CASSLGGQGFYGYTF. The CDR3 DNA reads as TGTGCCAGCAGCTTGGGGGGCCAGGGCTTTTATGGCTACACCTTC.

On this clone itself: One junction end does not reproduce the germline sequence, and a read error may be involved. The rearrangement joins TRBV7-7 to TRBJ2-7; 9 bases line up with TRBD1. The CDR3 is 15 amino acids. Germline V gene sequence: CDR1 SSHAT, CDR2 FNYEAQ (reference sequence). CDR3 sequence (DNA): TGTGCTAGCAGCCTCACCTGGGGACAGGGATACGAGCAGTACTTC. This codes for CASSLTWGQGYEQYF.